This entry concerns a single T cell receptor (beta chain). The sample originates from a study of blood T cell repertoires in COVID-19. Overall study: There were acute and convalescent COVID-19 samples, and they came from the United States, Italy and Spain.

V lost 3 bases and J 3 bases, leaving 8 bases between the germline ends. The V gene's germline CDR1 is MGHDK and CDR2 SYGVNS. The CDR3 sequence is 13 residues long. Sequencing was performed with immunoSEQ multiplex PCR; in TCRdb, only in-frame clones are kept and a portion is missing. The sample carries some 87,000 clones, roughly 90% recorded once. This clonotype was obtained from a woman in her 70s with acute or convalescent COVID-19. Sequencing was done on a sample of peripheral blood. The chain is built from TRBV25-1 and TRBJ1-2; tentative D call: TRBD1 (6 bases). The CDR3 loop reads CASSEGHHYGYTF. The CDR3 region has the DNA TGTGCCAGCAGTGAGGGACACCACTATGGCTACACCTTC.